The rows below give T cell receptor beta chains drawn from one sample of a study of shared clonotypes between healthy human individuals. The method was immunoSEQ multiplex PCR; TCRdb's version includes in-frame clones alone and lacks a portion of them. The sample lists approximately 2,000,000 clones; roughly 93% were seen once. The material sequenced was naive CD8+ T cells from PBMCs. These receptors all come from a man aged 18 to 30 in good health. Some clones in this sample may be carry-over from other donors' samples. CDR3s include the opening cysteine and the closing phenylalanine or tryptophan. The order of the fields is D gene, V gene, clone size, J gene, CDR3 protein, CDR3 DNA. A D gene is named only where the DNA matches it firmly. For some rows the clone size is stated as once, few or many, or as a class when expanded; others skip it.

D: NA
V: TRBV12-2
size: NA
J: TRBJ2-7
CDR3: CATSWDFQNEQYF
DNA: TGTGCAACCTCCTGGGACTTTCAGAACGAGCAGTACTTC

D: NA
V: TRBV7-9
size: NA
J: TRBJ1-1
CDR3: CASSPTTGLNTEAFF
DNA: TGTGCCAGCAGCCCTACGACGGGATTGAACACTGAAGCTTTCTTT

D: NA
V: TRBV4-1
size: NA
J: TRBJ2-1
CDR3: CASSRQTENNEQFF
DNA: TGCGCCAGCAGCCGCCAGACAGAAAACAATGAGCAGTTCTTC

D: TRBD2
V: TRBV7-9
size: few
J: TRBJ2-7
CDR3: CASSLVAGAHEQYF
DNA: TGTGCCAGCAGCTTGGTAGCGGGAGCCCACGAGCAGTACTTC

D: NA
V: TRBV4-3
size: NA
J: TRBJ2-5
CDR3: CASSQALWGSLQETQYF
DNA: TGCGCCAGCAGCCAAGCTCTATGGGGGAGCCTACAAGAGACCCAGTACTTC

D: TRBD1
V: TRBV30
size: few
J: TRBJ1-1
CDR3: CALRPGQGPSWNTEAFF
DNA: TGTGCCCTGCGACCGGGACAGGGGCCCAGCTGGAACACTGAAGCTTTCTTT

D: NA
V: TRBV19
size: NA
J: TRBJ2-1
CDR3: CASSIGRRGYGPLYNEQFF
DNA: TGTGCCAGTAGTATAGGACGTCGCGGCTACGGCCCCCTATACAATGAGCAGTTCTTC

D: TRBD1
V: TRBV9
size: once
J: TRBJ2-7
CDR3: CASSARDSSYEQYF
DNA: TGTGCCAGCAGCGCCCGGGACAGCTCCTACGAGCAGTACTTC

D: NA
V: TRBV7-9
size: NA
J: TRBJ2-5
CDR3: CASSSHHASQETQYF
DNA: TGTGCCAGCAGCTCGCACCACGCCTCCCAAGAGACCCAGTACTTC

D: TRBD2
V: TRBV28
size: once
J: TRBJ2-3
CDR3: CASKPAGEEDTQYF
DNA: TGTGCCAGCAAGCCAGCGGGAGAGGAGGATACGCAGTATTTT

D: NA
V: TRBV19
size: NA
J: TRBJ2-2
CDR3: CASSMSITGELFF
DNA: TGTGCCAGTAGTATGTCCATAACCGGGGAGCTGTTTTTT

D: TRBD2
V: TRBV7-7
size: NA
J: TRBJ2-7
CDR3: CASSSGLAYEQYF
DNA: TGTGCCAGCAGCTCGGGACTAGCCTACGAGCAGTACTTC

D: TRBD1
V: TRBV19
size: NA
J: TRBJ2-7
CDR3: CASSDPGQATYEQYF
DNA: TGTGCCAGTAGCGACCCGGGACAGGCCACCTACGAGCAGTACTTC

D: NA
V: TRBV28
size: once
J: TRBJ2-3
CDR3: CASKRAGEWGTDTQYF
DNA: TGTGCCAGCAAAAGAGCAGGGGAGTGGGGCACAGATACGCAGTATTTT

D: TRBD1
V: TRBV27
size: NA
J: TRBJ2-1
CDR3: CASQDRGYNEQFF
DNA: TGTGCCAGCCAGGACAGGGGCTACAATGAGCAGTTCTTC

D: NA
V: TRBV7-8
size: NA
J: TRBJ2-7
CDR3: CASSSYSKNSYEQYF
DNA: TGTGCCAGCAGCTCCTACAGCAAGAACTCCTACGAGCAGTACTTC

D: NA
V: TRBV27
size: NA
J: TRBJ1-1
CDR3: CASIQGTEAFF
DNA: TGTGCCAGCATTCAGGGGACTGAAGCTTTCTTT

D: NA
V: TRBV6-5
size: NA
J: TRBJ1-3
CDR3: CASSYSQGSGNTIYF
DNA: TGTGCCAGCAGTTATTCACAGGGCTCTGGAAACACCATATATTTT

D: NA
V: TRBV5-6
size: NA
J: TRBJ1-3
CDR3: CASSLFGVSPGNTIYF
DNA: TGTGCCAGCAGCTTGTTCGGGGTTTCCCCTGGAAACACCATATATTTT

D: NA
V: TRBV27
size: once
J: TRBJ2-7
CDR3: CASSSLRANYEQYF
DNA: TGTGCCAGCAGCTCATTGAGGGCCAACTACGAGCAGTACTTC

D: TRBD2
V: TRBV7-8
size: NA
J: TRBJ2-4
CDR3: CASSLALFSGRNIQYF
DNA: TGTGCCAGCAGCTTAGCGCTATTTAGCGGGAGGAACATTCAGTACTTC

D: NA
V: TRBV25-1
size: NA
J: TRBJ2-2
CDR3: CASSIRENTGELFF
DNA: TGTGCCAGCAGTATTCGGGAGAACACCGGGGAGCTGTTTTTT